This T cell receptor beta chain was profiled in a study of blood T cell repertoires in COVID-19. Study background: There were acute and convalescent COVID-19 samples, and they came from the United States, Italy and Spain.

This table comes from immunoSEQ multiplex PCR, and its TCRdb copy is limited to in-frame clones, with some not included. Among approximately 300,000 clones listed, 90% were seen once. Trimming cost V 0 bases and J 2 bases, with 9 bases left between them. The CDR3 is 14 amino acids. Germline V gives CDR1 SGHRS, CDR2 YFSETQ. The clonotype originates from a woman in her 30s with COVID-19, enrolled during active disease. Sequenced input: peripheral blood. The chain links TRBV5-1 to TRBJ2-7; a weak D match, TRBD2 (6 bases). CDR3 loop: CASSLEPGAYEQYF. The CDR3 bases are TGCGCCAGCAGCTTGGAACCGGGAGCCTACGAGCAGTACTTC. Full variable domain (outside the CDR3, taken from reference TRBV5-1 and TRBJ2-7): KAGVTQTPRYLIKTRGQQVTLSCSPISGHRSVSWYQQTPGQGLQFLFEYFSETQRNKGNFPGRFSGRQFSNSRSEMNVSTLELGDSALYLCASSLEPGAYEQYFGPGTRLTVT.